One and the same sample provided the 8 T cell receptor beta chains below, sequenced in a study of T cells after yellow fever vaccination. One entry per CDR3 protein, called by TCRdb with MiXCR from the 5' RACE reads. The repertoire has 500,000 to 650,000 distinct CDR3 sequences, less than 20% of them found once; the top ten carry 17%. The specimen comprised PBMCs, sampled 5 days after the first yellow fever vaccination. These receptors came from a man between 18 and 29 years old who received the YFV17D yellow fever vaccine.

The chain couples TRBV29-1 to TRBJ1-2, with TRBD1 as a possible D gene (6 bases). This CDR3 spans 16 amino acids. CDR1 and CDR2 (germline): SQVTM, ANQGSEA. V was clipped by 0 bases and J by 6 bases, with 20 bases between them. The CDR3 region is CSVEDLGSTGLDGYTF. The CDR3 nucleotides are TGCAGCGTTGAAGACCTCGGGTCCACAGGGCTGGATGGCTACACCTTC.

V usage is TRBV20-1 and J usage is TRBJ2-2, with D possibly matching TRBD2 (5 bases). Germline CDR1 DFQATT, CDR2 SNEGSKA (reference sequence). CDR3 length: 14 amino acids. V was cut by 4 bases and J by 3 bases, with 12 bases left in between. Here the CDR3 DNA reads TGCAGTGCTACCCATCCGGGGTACACCGGGGAGCTGTTTTTT. This encodes CSATHPGYTGELFF.

V gene TRBV20-1 combines with J gene TRBJ1-2; 7 bases line up with TRBD1. V lost 6 bases, J lost 7 bases, and 8 bases stayed unmatched. Germline V gene data show CDR1 as DFQATT and CDR2 as SNEGSKA (reference sequence). The CDR3 covers 12 residues. CDR3 in amino acids: CSALDRAGGYTF. CDR3 in DNA: TGCAGTGCCCTCGACAGGGCGGGTGGCTACACCTTC.

This clonotype appeared many times. This rearrangement joins TRBV5-1 to TRBJ1-1; perhaps TRBD1 as D (6 bases). Germline CDR1 and CDR2: SGHRS and YFSETQ. V was shortened by 0 bases and J by 3 bases, with 6 bases between the two germline ends. CDR3 length: 13 amino acids. The CDR3 region has the DNA TGCGCCAGCAGCTTGGCAGGGGACACTGAAGCTTTCTTT. Protein: CASSLAGDTEAFF. Drawing the rest from reference TRBV5-1 and TRBJ1-1, the complete variable domain is KAGVTQTPRYLIKTRGQQVTLSCSPISGHRSVSWYQQTPGQGLQFLFEYFSETQRNKGNFPGRFSGRQFSNSRSEMNVSTLELGDSALYLCASSLAGDTEAFFGQGTRLTVV.

This clonotype occurred a few times. The chain carries TRBV4-2 and TRBJ2-7; possibly TRBD2 for D (5 bases). The V gene lost 2 bases and the J gene lost 2 bases, with 13 bases spanning the gap. Per germline, CDR1 LGHNA and CDR2 YNFKEQ. The CDR3 has 15 residues. CDR3: CASSQSLAHPYEQYV. The CDR3 DNA is TGTGCCAGCAGCCAAAGCCTAGCCCATCCCTACGAGCAGTACGTC.

A few counts support this clonotype. The chain combines TRBV6-5 with TRBJ1-6; 9 positions agree with TRBD1. Germline trimming cut 4 bases from V and 10 bases from J; bases unmatched to any gene: 8. In germline, CDR1 is MNHEY, CDR2 SVGAGI. The length of the CDR3 is 15 residues. The CDR3 loop reads CASSFTGTGSSPLHF. As DNA, the CDR3 is TGTGCCAGCAGTTTCACCGGGACAGGGTCATCACCCCTCCACTTT.

The V gene is TRBV6-5, the J gene TRBJ1-1, with a tentative D call TRBD1 (5 bases). Trimming shortened V by 10 bases and J by 7 bases, and 16 bases separated the two germline ends. Germline V CDR1 and CDR2: MNHEY, SVGAGI. This CDR3 is 12 amino acids long. The CDR3 coding sequence is TGTGCCACGGGGGGTCCCGGGGGTGAAGCTTTCTTT. Residues: CATGGPGGEAFF.

This sequence joins TRBV5-6 and TRBJ1-2; TRBD1 is a possible D gene (6 bases). This CDR3 region has 16 residues. V was pared by 0 bases and J by 6 bases, with 18 bases between. The V gene's germline CDR1 is SGHDT and CDR2 YYEEEE. Here the CDR3 DNA reads TGTGCCAGCAGCTTGGAAATGATGGGGGGCAGGGATGGCTACACCTTC. Its protein is CASSLEMMGGRDGYTF.